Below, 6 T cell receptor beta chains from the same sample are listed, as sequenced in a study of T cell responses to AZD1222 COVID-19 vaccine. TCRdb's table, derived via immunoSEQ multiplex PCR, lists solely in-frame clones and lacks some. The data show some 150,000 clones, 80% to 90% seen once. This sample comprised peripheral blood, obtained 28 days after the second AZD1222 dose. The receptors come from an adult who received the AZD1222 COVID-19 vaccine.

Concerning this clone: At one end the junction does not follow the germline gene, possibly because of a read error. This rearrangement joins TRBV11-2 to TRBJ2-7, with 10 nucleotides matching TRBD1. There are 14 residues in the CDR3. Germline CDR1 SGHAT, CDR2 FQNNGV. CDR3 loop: CASSSGTGALNVDF. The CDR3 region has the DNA TGTGCCAGCAGCTCCGGGACAGGGGCCCTAAATGTGGACTTC.

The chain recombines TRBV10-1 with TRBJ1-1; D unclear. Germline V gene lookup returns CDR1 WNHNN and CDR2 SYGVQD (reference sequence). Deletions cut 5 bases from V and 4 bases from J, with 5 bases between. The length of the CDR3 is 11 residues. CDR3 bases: TGCGCCAGCAGTACCCGCACTGAAGCTTTCTTT. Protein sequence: CASSTRTEAFF.

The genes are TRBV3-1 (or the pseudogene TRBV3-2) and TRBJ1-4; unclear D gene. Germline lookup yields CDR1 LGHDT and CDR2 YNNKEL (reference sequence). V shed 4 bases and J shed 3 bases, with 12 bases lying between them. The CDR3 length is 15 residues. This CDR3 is CASSLLGTSNEKLFF. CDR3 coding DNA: TGTGCCAGCAGCCTCTTGGGAACATCTAATGAAAAACTGTTTTTT.

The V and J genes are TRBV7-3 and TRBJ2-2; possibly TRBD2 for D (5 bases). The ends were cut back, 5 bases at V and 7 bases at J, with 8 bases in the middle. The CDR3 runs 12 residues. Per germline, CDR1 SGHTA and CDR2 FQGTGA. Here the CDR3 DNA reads TGTGCCAGCAGCCAAGGACTCGGGGAGCTGTTTTTT. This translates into CASSQGLGELFF.

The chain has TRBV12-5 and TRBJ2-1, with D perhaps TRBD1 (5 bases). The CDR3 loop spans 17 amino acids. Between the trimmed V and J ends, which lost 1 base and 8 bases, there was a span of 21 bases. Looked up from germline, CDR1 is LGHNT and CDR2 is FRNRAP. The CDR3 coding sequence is TGTGCTAGTGGTTTGGATCGCCAGGGATATGGGCAATATGAGCAGTTCTTC. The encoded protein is CASGLDRQGYGQYEQFF.

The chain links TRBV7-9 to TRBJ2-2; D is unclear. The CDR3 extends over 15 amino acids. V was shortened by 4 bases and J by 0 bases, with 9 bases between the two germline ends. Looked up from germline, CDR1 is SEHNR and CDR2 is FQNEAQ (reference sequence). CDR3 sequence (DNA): TGTGCCAGCAGCTCCGACGGGTCGAACACCGGGGAGCTGTTTTTT. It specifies CASSSDGSNTGELFF.